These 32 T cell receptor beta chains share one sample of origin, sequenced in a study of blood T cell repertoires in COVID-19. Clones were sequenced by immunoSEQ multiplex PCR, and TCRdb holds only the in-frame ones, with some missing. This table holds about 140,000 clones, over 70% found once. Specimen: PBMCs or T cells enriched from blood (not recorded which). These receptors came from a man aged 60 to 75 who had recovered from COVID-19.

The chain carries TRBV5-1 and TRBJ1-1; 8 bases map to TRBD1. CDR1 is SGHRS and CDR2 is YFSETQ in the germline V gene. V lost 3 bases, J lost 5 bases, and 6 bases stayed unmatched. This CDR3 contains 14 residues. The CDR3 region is CASSSGQGLTEAFF. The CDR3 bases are TGCGCCAGCAGCTCAGGACAGGGATTGACTGAAGCTTTCTTT.

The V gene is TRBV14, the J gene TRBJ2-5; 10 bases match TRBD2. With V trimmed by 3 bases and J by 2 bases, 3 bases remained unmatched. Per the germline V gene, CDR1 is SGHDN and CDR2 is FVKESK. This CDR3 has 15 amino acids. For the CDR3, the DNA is TGTGCCAGCAGCCATAGCGGGAGGAGGCAAGAGACCCAGTACTTC. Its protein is CASSHSGRRQETQYF. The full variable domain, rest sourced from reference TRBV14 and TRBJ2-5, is EAGVTQFPSHSVIEKGQTVTLRCDPISGHDNLYWYRRVMGKEIKFLLHFVKESKQDESGMPNNRFLAERTGGTYSTLKVQPAELEDSGVYFCASSHSGRRQETQYFGPGTRLLVL.

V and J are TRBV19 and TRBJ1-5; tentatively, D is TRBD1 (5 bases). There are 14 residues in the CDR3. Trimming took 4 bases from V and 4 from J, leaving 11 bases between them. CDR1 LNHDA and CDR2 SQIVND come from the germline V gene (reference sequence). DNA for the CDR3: TGTGCCAGTAGTAAAGACAGATCAAATCAGCCCCAGCATTTT. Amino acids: CASSKDRSNQPQHF.

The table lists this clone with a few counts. CDR3 region: CASHPGSLNTEAFF. CDR3 bases: TGCGCCAGCCATCCGGGATCCCTGAACACTGAAGCTTTCTTT. This chain connects TRBV5-1 to TRBJ1-1; unclear D gene. V was pared by 7 bases and J by 0 bases, with 13 bases between. Germline lookup yields CDR1 SGHRS and CDR2 YFSETQ. The CDR3 loop spans 14 amino acids.

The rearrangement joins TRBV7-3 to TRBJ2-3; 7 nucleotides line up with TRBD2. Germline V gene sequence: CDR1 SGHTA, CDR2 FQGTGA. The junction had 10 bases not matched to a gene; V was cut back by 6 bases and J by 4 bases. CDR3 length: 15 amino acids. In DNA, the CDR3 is TGTGCCAGCAGTCGTTACCAGCGGGGATCAGATACGCAGTATTTT. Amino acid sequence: CASSRYQRGSDTQYF.

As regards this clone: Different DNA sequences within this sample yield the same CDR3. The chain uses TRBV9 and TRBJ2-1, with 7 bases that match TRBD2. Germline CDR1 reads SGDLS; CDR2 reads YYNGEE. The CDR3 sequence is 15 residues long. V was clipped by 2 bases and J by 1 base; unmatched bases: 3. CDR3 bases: TGTGCCAGCAGCGTGAGCGGGGAGTCCTACAATGAGCAGTTCTTC. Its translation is CASSVSGESYNEQFF.

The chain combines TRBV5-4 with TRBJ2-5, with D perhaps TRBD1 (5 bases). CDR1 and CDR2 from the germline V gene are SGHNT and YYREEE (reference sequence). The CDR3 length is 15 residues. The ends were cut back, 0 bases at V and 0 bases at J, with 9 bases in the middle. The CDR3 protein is CASSLGGSHQETQYF. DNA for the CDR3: TGTGCCAGCAGCTTGGGGGGCTCCCACCAAGAGACCCAGTACTTC.

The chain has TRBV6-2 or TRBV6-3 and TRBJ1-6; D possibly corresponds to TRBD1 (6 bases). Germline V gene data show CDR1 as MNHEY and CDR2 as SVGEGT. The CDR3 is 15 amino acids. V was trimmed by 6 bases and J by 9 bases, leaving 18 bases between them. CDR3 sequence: CASSFPLTGASPLHF. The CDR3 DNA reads TGTGCCAGCAGCTTCCCTTTGACAGGCGCTTCACCCCTCCACTTT.

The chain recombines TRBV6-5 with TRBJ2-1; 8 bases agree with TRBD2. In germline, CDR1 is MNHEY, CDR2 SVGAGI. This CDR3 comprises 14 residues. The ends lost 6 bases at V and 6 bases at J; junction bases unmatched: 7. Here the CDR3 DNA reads TGTGCCAGCAGAGGACTAGCAGCGGTCAATGAGCAGTTCTTC. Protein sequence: CASRGLAAVNEQFF.

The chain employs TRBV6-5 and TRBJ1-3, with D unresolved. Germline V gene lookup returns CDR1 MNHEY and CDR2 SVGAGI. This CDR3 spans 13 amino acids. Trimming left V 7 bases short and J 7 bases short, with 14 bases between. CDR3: CASIGSSGNTIYF. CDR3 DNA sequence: TGTGCCAGCATTGGGTCCTCCGGGAACACCATATATTTT.

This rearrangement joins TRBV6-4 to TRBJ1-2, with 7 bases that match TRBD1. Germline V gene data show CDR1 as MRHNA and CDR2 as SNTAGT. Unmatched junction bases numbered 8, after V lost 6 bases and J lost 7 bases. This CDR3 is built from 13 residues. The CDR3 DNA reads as TGTGCCAGCAGGGGAGACAGGGTCTCTGGCTACACCTTC. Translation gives CASRGDRVSGYTF.

The DNA of the CDR3 is TGTGCCACCAGTTTCACTAGCGGACACAATGAGCAGTTCTTC. Translation gives CATSFTSGHNEQFF. The chain joins TRBV15 to TRBJ2-1; TRBD2 matches 8 bases. V lost 6 bases, J lost 5 bases, and 6 bases stayed unmatched. CDR3 size: 14 residues. CDR1 is LNHNV, CDR2 YYDKDF, per germline (reference sequence).

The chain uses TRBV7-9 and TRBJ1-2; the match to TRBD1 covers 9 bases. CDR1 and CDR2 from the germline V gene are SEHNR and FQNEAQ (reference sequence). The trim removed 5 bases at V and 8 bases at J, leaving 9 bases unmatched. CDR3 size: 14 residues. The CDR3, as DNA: TGTGCCAGCAGCAACCGGGACAGGGTTCGAGGCTACACCTTC. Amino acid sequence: CASSNRDRVRGYTF.

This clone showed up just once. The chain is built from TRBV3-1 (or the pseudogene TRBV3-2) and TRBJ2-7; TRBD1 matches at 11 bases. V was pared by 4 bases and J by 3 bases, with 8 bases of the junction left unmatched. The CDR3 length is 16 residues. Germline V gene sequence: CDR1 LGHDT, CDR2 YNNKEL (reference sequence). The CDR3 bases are TGTGCCAGCAGCCCCTCTCCCGGGACAGGGGGCTACGAGCAGTACTTC. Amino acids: CASSPSPGTGGYEQYF.

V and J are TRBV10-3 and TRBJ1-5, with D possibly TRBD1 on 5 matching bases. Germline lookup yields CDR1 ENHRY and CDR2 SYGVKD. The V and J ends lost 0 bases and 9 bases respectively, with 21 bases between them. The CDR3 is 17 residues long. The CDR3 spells CAISESGVGGKLGPQHF. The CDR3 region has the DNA TGTGCCATCAGTGAGTCCGGGGTCGGGGGGAAACTGGGGCCCCAGCATTTT.

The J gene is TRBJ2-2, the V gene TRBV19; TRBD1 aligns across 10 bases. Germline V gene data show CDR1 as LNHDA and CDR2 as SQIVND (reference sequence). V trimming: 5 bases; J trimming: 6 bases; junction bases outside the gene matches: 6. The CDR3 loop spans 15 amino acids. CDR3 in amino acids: CASSVTGTGAGELFF. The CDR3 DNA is TGTGCCAGTAGTGTAACCGGGACAGGGGCCGGGGAGCTGTTTTTT.

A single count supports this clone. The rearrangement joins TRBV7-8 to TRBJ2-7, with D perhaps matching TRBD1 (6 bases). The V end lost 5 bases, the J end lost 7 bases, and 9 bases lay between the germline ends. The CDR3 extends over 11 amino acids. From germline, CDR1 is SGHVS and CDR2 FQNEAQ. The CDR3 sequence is CASSTGTEQYF. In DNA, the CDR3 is TGTGCCAGCAGCACCGGGACAGAGCAGTACTTC.

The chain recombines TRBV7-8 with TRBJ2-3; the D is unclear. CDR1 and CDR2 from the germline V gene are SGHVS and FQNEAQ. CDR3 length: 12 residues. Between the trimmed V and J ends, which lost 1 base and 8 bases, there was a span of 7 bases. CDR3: CASSLDVGTQYF. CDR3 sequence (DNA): TGTGCCAGCAGCTTAGACGTCGGTACGCAGTATTTT.

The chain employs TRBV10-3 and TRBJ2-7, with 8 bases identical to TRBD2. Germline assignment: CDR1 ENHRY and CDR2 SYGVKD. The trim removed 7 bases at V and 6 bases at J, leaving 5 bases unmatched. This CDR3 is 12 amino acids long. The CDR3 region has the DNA TGTGCCATCACGGGACTAGGCTCCGAGCAGTACTTC. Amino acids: CAITGLGSEQYF.

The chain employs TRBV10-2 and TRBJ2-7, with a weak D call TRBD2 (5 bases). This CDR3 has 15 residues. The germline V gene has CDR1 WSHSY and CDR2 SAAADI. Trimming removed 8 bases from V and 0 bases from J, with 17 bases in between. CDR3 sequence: CASGGAELSSYEQYF. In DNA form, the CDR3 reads TGCGCCAGCGGTGGAGCGGAGCTCAGCTCCTACGAGCAGTACTTC.

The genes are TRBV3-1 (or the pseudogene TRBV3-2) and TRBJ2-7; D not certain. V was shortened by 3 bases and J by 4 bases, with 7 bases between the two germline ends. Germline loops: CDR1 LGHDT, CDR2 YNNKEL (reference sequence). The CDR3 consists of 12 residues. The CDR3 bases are TGTGCCAGCAGCCACTATCATTACGAGCAGTACTTC. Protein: CASSHYHYEQYF.

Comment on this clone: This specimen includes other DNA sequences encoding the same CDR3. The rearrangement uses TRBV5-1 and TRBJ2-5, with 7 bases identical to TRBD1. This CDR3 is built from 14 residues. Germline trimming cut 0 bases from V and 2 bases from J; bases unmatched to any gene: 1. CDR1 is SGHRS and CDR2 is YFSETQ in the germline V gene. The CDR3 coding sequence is TGCGCCAGCAGCTTGGCGACAGGGCAAGAGACCCAGTACTTC. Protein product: CASSLATGQETQYF.

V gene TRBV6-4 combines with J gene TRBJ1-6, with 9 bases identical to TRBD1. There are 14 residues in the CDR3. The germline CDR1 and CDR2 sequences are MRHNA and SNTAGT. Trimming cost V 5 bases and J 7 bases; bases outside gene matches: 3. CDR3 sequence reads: CASSFGQGNSPLHF. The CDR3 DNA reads TGTGCCAGCAGTTTCGGACAGGGGAATTCACCCCTCCACTTT.

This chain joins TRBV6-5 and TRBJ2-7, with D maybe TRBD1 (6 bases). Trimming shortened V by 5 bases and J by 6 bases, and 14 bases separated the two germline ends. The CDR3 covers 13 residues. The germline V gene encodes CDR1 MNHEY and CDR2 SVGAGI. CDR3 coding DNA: TGTGCCAGCAGTCTAAGGACAGTCGGCGAGCAGTACTTC. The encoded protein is CASSLRTVGEQYF.

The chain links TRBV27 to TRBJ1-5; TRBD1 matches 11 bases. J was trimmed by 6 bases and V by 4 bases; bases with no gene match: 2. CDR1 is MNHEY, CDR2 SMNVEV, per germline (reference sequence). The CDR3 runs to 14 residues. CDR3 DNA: TGTGCCAGCAGTTGGACAGGGGGCCTTCAGCCCCAGCATTTT. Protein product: CASSWTGGLQPQHF.

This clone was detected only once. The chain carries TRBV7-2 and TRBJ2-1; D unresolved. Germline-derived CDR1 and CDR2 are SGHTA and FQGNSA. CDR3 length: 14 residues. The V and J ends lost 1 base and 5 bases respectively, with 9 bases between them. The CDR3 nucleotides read TGTGCCAGCAGCTTAGTTACCAGAAACAATGAGCAGTTCTTC. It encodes CASSLVTRNNEQFF.

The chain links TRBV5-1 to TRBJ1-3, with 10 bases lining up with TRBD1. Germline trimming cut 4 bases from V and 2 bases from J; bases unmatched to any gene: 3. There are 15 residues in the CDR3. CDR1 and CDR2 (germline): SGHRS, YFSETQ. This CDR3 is CASSVGTGAGNTIYF. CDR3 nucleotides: TGCGCCAGCAGCGTGGGGACAGGGGCTGGAAACACCATATATTTT.

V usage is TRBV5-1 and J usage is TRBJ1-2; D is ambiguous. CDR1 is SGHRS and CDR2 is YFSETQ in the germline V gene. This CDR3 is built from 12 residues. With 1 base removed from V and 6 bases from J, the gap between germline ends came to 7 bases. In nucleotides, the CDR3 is TGCGCCAGCAGCTTGTACGGGGATGGCTACACCTTC. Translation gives CASSLYGDGYTF. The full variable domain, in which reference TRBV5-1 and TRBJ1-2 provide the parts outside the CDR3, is KAGVTQTPRYLIKTRGQQVTLSCSPISGHRSVSWYQQTPGQGLQFLFEYFSETQRNKGNFPGRFSGRQFSNSRSEMNVSTLELGDSALYLCASSLYGDGYTFGSGTRLTVV.

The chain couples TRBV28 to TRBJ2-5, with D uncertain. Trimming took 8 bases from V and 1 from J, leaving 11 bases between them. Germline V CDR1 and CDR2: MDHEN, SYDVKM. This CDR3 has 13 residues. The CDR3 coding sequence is TGTGCCAGCGGCGGTTCGGCCCAAGAGACCCAGTACTTC. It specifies CASGGSAQETQYF. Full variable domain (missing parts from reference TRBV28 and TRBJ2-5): DVKVTQSSRYLVKRTGEKVFLECVQDMDHENMFWYRQDPGLGLRLIYFSYDVKMKEKGDIPEGYSVSREKKERFSLILESASTNQTSMYLCASGGSAQETQYFGPGTRLLVL.

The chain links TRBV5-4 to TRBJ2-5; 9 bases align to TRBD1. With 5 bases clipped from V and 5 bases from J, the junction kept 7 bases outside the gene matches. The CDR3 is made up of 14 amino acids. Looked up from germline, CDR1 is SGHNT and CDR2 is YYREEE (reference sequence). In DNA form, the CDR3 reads TGTGCCAGCAGTCCACAGGGGGCGGGGGAGACCCAGTACTTC. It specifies CASSPQGAGETQYF.

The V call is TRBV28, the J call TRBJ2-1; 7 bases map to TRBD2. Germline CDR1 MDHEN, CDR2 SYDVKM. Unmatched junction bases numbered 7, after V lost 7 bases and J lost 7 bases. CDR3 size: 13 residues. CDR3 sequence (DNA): TGTGCCAGCACTGGCGGGGGTGGTAATGAGCAGTTCTTC. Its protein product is CASTGGGGNEQFF.

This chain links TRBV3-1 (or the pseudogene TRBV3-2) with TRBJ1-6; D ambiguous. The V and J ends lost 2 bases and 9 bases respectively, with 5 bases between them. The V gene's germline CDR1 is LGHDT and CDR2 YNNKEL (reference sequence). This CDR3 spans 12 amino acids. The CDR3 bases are TGTGCCAGCAGCCAACAGGCTTCACCCCTCCACTTT. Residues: CASSQQASPLHF.